This T cell receptor beta chain derives from a study of control samples from healthy donors and cancer patients. Clones were read by immunoSEQ multiplex PCR, and TCRdb kept only the in-frame ones, dropping some. The table has about 55,000 clones, 88% seen once. CDR1 and CDR2 (germline): SGHNT, YENEEA. V lost 5 bases to trimming and J lost 4 bases; unmatched junction nucleotides: 4. The CDR3 has 14 residues. The source of this sequence is a man aged 50 or older in good health. The specimen was blood. The chain couples TRBV11-3 to TRBJ2-1; 8 bases fit TRBD1. The CDR3 here is CASSPGQAYNEQFF. CDR3 in DNA: TGTGCCAGCAGCCCGGGACAGGCGTACAATGAGCAGTTCTTC. The full variable domain, completed using reference TRBV11-3 and TRBJ2-1, is EAGVVQSPRYKIIEKKQPVAFWCNPISGHNTLYWYLQNLGQGPELLIRYENEEAVDDSQLPKDRFSAERLKGVDSTLKIQPAELGDSAVYLCASSPGQAYNEQFFGPGTRLTVL.